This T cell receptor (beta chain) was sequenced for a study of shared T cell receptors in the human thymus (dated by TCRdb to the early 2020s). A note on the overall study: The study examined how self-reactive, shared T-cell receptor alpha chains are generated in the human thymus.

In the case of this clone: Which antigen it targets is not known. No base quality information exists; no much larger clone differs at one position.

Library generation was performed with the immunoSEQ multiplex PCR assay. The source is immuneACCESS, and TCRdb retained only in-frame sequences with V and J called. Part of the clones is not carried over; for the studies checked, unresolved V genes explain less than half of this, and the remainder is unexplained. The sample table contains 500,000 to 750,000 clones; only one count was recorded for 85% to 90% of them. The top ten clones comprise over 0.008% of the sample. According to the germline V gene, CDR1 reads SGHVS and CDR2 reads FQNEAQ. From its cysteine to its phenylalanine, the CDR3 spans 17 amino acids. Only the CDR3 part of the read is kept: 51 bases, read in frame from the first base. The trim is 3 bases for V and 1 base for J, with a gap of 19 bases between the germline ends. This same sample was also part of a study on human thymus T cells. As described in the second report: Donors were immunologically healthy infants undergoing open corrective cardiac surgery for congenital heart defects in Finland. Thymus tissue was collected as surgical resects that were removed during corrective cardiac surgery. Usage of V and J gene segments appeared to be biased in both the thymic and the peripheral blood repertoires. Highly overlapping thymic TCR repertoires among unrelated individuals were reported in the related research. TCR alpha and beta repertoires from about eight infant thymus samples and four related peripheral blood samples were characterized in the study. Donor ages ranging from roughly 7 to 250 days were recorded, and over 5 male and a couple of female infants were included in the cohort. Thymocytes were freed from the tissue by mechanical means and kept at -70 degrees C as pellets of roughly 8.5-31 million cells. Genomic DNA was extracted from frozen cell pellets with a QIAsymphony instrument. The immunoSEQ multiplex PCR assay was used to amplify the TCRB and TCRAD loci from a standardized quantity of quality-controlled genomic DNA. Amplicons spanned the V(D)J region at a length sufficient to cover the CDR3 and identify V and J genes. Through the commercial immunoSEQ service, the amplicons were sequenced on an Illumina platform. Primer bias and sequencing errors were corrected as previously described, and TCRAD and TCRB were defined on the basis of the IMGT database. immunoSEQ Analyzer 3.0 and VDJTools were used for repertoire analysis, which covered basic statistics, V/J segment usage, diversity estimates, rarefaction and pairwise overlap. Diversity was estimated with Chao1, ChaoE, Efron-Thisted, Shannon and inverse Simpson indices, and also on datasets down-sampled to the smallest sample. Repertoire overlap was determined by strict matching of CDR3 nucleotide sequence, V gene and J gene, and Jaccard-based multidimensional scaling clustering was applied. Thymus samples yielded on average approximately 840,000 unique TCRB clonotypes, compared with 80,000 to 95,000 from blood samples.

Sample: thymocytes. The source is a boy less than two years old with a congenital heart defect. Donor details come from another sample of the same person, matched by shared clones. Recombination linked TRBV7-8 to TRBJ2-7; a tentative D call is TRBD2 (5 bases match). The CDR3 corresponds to CASSFRFGMNGSYEQYF. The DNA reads TGTGCCAGCAGCTTCCGGTTCGGGATGAACGGGTCCTACGAGCAGTACTTC.